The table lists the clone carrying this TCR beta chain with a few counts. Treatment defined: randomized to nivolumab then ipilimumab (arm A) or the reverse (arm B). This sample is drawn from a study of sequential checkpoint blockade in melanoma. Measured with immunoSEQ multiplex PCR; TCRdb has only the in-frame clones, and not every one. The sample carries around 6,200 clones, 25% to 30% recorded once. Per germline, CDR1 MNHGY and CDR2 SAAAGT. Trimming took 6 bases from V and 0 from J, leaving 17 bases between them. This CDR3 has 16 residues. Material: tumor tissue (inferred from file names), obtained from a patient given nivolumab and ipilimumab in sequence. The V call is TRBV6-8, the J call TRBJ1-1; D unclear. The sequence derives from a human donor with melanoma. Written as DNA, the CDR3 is TGTGCCAGCAGATCGCGGGGAGGCCAGATGAACACTGAAGCTTTCTTT. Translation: CASRSRGGQMNTEAFF.